This entry features one T cell receptor beta chain sequence. Its target is unknown. The read terminates 3 residues ahead of where the CDR3 ends, so the germline J gene completes it. Patients and controls were mostly of Caucasian heritage. The data originate from a study of T cell clonality in common variable immunodeficiency. The table came from immunoSEQ multiplex PCR; TCRdb's copy has only in-frame clones and leaves some out. The sample contains some 30,000 clones, none of them singletons. Unmatched junction bases numbered 12, after V lost 5 bases and J lost 4 bases. Looked up from germline, CDR1 is PRHDT and CDR2 is FYEKMQ (reference sequence). The CDR3 extends over 17 amino acids. Findings and caveats of the study: CVID subjects showed higher TCRbeta clonality than healthy controls.

V gene TRBV13 combines with J gene TRBJ2-3, with TRBD2 matching 10 bases. This TCR derives from a person between 18 and 69 years old in good health. The sample consisted of peripheral blood mononuclear cells. CDR3 in amino acids: CASSPPNSGRTADTQYF. CDR3 DNA, as far as it was read: TGTGCCAGCAGCCCCCCGAATAGCGGGAGGACCGCAGATACG.